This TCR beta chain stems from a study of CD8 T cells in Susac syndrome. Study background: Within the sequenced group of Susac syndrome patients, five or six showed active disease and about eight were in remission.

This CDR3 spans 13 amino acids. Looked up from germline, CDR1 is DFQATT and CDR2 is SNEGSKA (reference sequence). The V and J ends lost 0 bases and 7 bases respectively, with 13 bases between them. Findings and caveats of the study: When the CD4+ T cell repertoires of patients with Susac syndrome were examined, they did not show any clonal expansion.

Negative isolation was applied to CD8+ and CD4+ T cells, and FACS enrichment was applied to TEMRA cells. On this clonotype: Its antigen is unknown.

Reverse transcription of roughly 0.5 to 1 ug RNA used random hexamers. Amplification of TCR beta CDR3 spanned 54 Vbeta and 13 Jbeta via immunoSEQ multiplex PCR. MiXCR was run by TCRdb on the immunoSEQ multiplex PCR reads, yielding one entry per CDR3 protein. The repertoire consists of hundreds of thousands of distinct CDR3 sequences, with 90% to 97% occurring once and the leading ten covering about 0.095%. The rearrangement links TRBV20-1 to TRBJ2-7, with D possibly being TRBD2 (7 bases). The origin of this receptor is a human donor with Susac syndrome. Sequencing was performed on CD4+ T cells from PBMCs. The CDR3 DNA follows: TGCAGTGCTAGAGACGGGGGGCAGGTAGAGCAGTACTTC. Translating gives CSARDGGQVEQYF.